The 22 T cell receptor beta chains reported below all come from one sample, sequenced in a study of tumor and adjacent non-tumor tissue in lung cancer. RNA was extracted from bulk tissue without any cell sorting. TCRbeta libraries were built with three rounds of nested PCR, modified from ARM-PCR. One entry per CDR3 protein, called by TCRdb with MiXCR from the multiplex PCR reads. The table shows approximately 70,000 distinct CDR3 sequences, with around 73% occurring only once. The material sequenced was lung tumor tissue. The receptors were gathered from a man aged 55 to 70 with non-small cell lung cancer.

The chain uses TRBV5-5 and TRBJ2-7; possibly TRBD2 for D (6 bases). Trimming stripped 5 bases from V and 0 bases from J, with 18 bases between. The CDR3 is made up of 16 amino acids. Germline CDR1 reads SGHKS; CDR2 reads YYEKEE (reference sequence). CDR3: CASRDPGVQASYEQYF. For the CDR3, the DNA is TGTGCCAGCAGGGATCCGGGGGTCCAGGCCTCCTACGAGCAGTACTTC.

The rearrangement joins TRBV24-1 to TRBJ1-2, with a tentative D call TRBD1 (6 bases). The CDR3 runs to 14 residues. V lost 3 bases and J 0 bases, leaving 7 bases between the germline ends. Germline V gene sequence: CDR1 KGHDR, CDR2 SFDVKD. CDR3 bases: TGTGCCACCAGTGATAGGGGGACTAACTATGGCTACACCTTC. Residues: CATSDRGTNYGYTF.

On this clonotype itself: An end of the junction does not agree with germline; a read error may underlie this. This chain joins TRBV5-5 and TRBJ2-2; the D call may be TRBD1 or TRBD2 (5 bases each). The length of the CDR3 is 15 residues. The germline V gene has CDR1 SGHKS and CDR2 YYEKEE (reference sequence). The CDR3 DNA reads TGTGACAGCAGAAACGGGACGGTAAAAGAAGCGGAGATGTTTTTT. It codes for CDSRNGTVKEAEMFF.

This chain links TRBV6-6 with TRBJ2-3; D gene ambiguous. Per the germline V gene, CDR1 is MNHNY and CDR2 is SVGAGI (reference sequence). V lost 6 bases to trimming and J lost 3 bases, with 16 bases between them. CDR3 length: 15 residues. CDR3 protein: CASRDTDSRTDTQYF. For the CDR3, the DNA is TGTGCCAGCAGGGATACAGATTCTAGAACAGATACGCAGTATTTT.

The rearrangement joins TRBV20-1 to TRBJ2-7, with 7 bases lining up with TRBD2. CDR3 length: 15 residues. V gave up 8 bases and J gave up 4 bases; unmatched junction bases: 17. Germline V gene lookup returns CDR1 DFQATT and CDR2 SNEGSKA (reference sequence). The CDR3 coding sequence is TGCAGTCTTAGAGACTGGGGGGGAGTGACTTACGAGCAGTACTTC. Encoded protein: CSLRDWGGVTYEQYF.

In regard to this clonotype: An end of the junction differs from the germline gene, which may be a read error. This chain links TRBV14 with TRBJ2-5; 14 positions agree with TRBD2. From germline, CDR1 is SGHDN and CDR2 FVKESK. The CDR3 is 16 amino acids. The CDR3 region has the DNA TGTACCAGCAACCACTGGACTAGCGGGAGGCAAGAGACCCAGTACTTC. It specifies CTSNHWTSGRQETQYF.

The chain links TRBV6-6 to TRBJ2-2; D tentatively fits TRBD1 or TRBD2 (5 bases each). V dropped 6 bases and J dropped 0 bases, with 17 bases sitting between them. Per the germline V gene, CDR1 is MNHNY and CDR2 is SVGAGI (reference sequence). This CDR3 has 17 residues. Here the CDR3 DNA reads TGTGCCAGCAGACCTAGCCCCGAGACAGCGAACACCGGGGAGCTGTTTTTT. Translation: CASRPSPETANTGELFF.

Concerning this clonotype: At one of its ends the junction is not consistent with the germline gene, which may arise from a read error. The J gene is TRBJ1-2, the V gene TRBV6-9; D uncertain. The CDR3 contains 13 residues. Germline V CDR1 and CDR2: MNHGY, SVAAGI. CDR3 bases: TGTACCAGCAGTTATTTAGGGTACTATGGCTACACCTTC. Translated: CTSSYLGYYGYTF.

Note on this clonotype: Just one base apart from a much larger clone, this may be a read error. The gene calls are TRBV14 and TRBJ2-1; TRBD1 or TRBD2 may be the D gene (5 bases each). CDR1 is SGHDN, CDR2 FVKESK, per germline. This CDR3 comprises 16 residues. The CDR3 loop reads CASSPRTGTSYNEQLF. The CDR3 region has the DNA TGTGCCAGCAGCCCCCGGACTGGGACCTCCTACAATGAGCAGTTATTC.

This clonotype showed up many times. The chain uses TRBV20-1 and TRBJ1-4, with 9 bases fitting TRBD1. V lost 6 bases and J lost 8; bases outside the gene matches: 10. Germline V CDR1 and CDR2: DFQATT, SNEGSKA (reference sequence). CDR3 length equals 14 residues. The CDR3 region has the DNA TGCAGTGCAAAAGCCGGGACAGGGCAAGAAAAACTGTTTTTT. Its protein product is CSAKAGTGQEKLFF.

With respect to this clonotype: Its ends do not fully match the called genes, so a read error is possible. The chain recombines TRBV29-1 with TRBJ2-1; weak D call: TRBD1 (5 bases). The germline CDR1 and CDR2 sequences are SQVTM and ANQGSEA. The CDR3 covers 14 residues. The CDR3 protein is CSPRRQGSYIEQFF. CDR3 DNA sequence: TGTAGCCCCCGAAGGCAGGGTTCCTACATTGAGCAGTTCTTC.

V is TRBV20-1 and J is TRBJ2-2; D not certain. Germline loops: CDR1 DFQATT, CDR2 SNEGSKA (reference sequence). V lost 5 bases and J 8 bases, leaving 15 bases between the germline ends. The CDR3 is 13 residues long. The CDR3, as DNA: TGCAGTGCTTGTGCAGCGAGCACAGGGGAGCTGTTTTTT. Translation gives CSACAASTGELFF.

This chain connects TRBV20-1 to TRBJ1-5; TRBD1 matches at 7 bases. This CDR3 contains 15 residues. Germline values: CDR1 DFQATT, CDR2 SNEGSKA (reference sequence). J was trimmed by 7 bases and V by 5 bases; bases with no gene match: 14. The CDR3 here is CSAFRARGFNQPQHF. The CDR3 bases are TGCAGTGCTTTCCGGGCCAGGGGGTTTAACCAGCCCCAGCATTTT.

The chain couples TRBV11-2 to TRBJ2-6; unclear D gene. The V gene's germline CDR1 is SGHAT and CDR2 FQNNGV. There are 18 residues in the CDR3. V dropped 1 base and J dropped 1 base, with 14 bases sitting between them. CDR3 nucleotides: TGTGCCAGCAGCTTAGTTGGAGCGCCGGGTTCTGGGGCCAACGTCCTGACTTTC. It is translated as CASSLVGAPGSGANVLTF.

As for this clonotype: At one boundary the junction diverges from the germline segment, which might be a read error. V gene TRBV6-2 or TRBV6-3 combines with J gene TRBJ2-1, with D tentatively TRBD1 or TRBD2 (5 bases each). The CDR3 is 15 amino acids. From germline, CDR1 is MNHEY and CDR2 SVGEGT. CDR3 in amino acids: CASRTGTESYNEHFF. The CDR3 nucleotides read TGTGCCAGCAGGACTGGGACGGAATCCTACAATGAGCATTTCTTC.

The chain has TRBV5-1 and TRBJ2-2; TRBD2 aligns across 9 bases. This CDR3 has 16 residues. V gave up 9 bases and J gave up 5 bases; unmatched junction bases: 14. Germline V CDR1 and CDR2: SGHRS, YFSETQ. In nucleotides, the CDR3 is TGCGCCAACTGCCTGGATAGCGGGAGACCTACCGGGGAGCTGTTTTTT. Protein: CANCLDSGRPTGELFF.

A note on this clonotype: One end of the junction does not line up with germline, which may come from a read error. This chain connects TRBV6-5 to TRBJ1-2; D gene ambiguous. The CDR3 length is 14 residues. Germline CDR1 and CDR2: MNHEY and SVGAGI. DNA of the CDR3: TGTGCCAGTAGCACCCGGGTTACTAACTATGGCTACATCTTC. This codes for CASSTRVTNYGYIF.

On this clonotype: The germline gene is not matched at one end of the junction; a read error may be the cause. This rearrangement joins TRBV6-1 to TRBJ1-1; no reliable D call. The CDR3 is made up of 11 amino acids. Germline CDR1 MNHNS, CDR2 SASEGT. CDR3 in amino acids: CAGSTKTEAFF. In DNA, the CDR3 is TGTGCCGGCAGTACGAAGACTGAAGCTTTCTTT.

On this clonotype: Its ends do not fully match the called genes, so a read error is possible. The chain is built from TRBV10-3 and TRBJ2-6; 14 bases are a match to TRBD2. The germline V gene encodes CDR1 ENHRY and CDR2 SYGVKD. This CDR3 has 20 residues. The CDR3 spells CAISEHMTSGRDSGANVLTF. The CDR3 DNA reads as TGTGCCATCAGTGAACATATGACTAGCGGGAGGGACTCTGGGGCTAACGTCCTGACTTTC.

Worth noting for this clonotype: At one of its ends the junction is not consistent with the germline gene, which may arise from a read error. The rearrangement links TRBV29-1 to TRBJ2-5; D is unclear. This CDR3 has 11 amino acids. Looked up from germline, CDR1 is SQVTM and CDR2 is ANQGSEA. The CDR3 DNA sequence: TGCAGCGTTGGAGATCGAGAGACTCAGCACTTC. Translated, it gives CSVGDRETQHF.

Concerning this clonotype itself: At one end, the junction sequence differs from germline, possibly due to a read error. This chain links TRBV29-1 with TRBJ2-3; D is undetermined. Gene TRBJ1-5 matches the end of the DNA better, so the J call may be wrong. The length of the CDR3 is 15 residues. Germline V CDR1 and CDR2: SQVTM, ANQGSEA. CDR3 region: CGVVTGAGSTATQHF. The CDR3 nucleotides read TGCGGCGTTGTTACGGGAGCGGGTAGCACAGCTACGCAGCATTTT.

This clonotype ranks as medium-sized. The CDR3 DNA is TGCAGTGCTAAGTACGGGGGAGGGGTAGGTGAAGCTTTCTTT. It is translated as CSAKYGGGVGEAFF. J is TRBJ1-1 and V is TRBV20-1; possibly TRBD1 for D (5 bases). The CDR3 consists of 14 residues. Germline CDR1 reads DFQATT; CDR2 reads SNEGSKA (reference sequence). V lost 4 bases, J lost 7 bases, and 19 bases lay in between.